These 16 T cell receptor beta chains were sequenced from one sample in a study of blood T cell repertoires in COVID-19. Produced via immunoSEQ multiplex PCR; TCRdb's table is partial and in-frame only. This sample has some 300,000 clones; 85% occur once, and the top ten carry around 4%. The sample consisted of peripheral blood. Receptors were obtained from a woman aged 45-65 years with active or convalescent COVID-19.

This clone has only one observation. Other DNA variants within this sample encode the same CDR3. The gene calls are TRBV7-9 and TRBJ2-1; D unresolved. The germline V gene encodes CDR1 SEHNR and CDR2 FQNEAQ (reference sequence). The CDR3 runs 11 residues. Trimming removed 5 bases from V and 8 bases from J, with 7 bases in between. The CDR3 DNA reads TGTGCCAGCAGCCCGCAGGATGAGCAGTTCTTC. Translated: CASSPQDEQFF. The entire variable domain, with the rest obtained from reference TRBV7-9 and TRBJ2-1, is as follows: DTGVSQNPRHKITKRGQNVTFRCDPISEHNRLYWYRQTLGQGPEFLTYFQNEAQLEKSRLLSDRFSAERPKGSFSTLEIQRTEQGDSAMYLCASSPQDEQFFGPGTRLTVL.

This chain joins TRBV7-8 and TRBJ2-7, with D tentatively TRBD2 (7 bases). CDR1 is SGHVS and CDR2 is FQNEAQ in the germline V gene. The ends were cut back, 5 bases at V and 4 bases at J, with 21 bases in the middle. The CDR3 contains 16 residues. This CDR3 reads CASSEGRGRARYEQYF. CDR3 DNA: TGTGCCAGCAGCGAGGGGAGGGGGAGGGCTCGTTACGAGCAGTACTTC.

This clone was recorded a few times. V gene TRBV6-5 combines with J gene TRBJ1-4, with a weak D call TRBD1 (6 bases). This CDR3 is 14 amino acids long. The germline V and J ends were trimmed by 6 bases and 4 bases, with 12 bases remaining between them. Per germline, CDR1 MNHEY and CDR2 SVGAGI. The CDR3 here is CASRRTADNEKLFF. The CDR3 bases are TGTGCCAGCAGAAGGACAGCCGATAATGAAAAACTGTTTTTT.

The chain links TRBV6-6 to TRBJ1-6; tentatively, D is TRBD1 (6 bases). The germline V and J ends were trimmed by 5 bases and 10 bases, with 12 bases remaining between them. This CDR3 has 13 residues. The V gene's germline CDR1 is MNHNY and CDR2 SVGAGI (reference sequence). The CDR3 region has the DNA TGTGCCAGCAGTCCAACAGGGATCTCACCCCTCCACTTT. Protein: CASSPTGISPLHF.

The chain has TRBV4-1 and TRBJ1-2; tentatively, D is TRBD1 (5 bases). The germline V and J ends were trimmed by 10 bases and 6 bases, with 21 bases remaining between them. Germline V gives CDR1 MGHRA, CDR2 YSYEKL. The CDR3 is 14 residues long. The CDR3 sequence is CATRQTGDVDGYTF. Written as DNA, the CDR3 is TGCGCCACAAGACAGACGGGGGATGTAGATGGCTACACCTTC.

The CDR3 region is CASSGTTNTGELFF. CDR3 in DNA: TGCGCCAGTTCCGGGACTACGAACACCGGGGAGCTGTTTTTT. The chain has TRBV5-1 and TRBJ2-2; 7 bases fit TRBD2. After removal of 8 bases from V and 0 bases from J, the junction contained 4 bases not matched to a gene. The germline V gene encodes CDR1 SGHRS and CDR2 YFSETQ. This CDR3 has 14 amino acids.

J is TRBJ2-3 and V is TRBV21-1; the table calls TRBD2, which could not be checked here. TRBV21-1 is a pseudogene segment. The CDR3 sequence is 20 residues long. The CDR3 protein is CASSKAPISGRVPSTDTQYF. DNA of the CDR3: TGTGCCAGCAGCAAAGCGCCTATAAGCGGGAGGGTCCCTAGCACAGATACGCAGTATTTT.

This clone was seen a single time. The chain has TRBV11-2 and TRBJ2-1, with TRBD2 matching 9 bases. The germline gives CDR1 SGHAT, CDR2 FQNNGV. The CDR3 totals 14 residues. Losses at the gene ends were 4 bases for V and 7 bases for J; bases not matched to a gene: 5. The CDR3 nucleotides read TGTGCCAGCAGCTCGGGCGGGAGGGGGAATGAGCAGTTCTTC. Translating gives CASSSGGRGNEQFF.

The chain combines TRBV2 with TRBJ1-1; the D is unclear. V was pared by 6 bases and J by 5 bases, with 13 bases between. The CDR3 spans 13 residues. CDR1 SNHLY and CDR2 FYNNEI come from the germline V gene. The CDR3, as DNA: TGTGCCAGCAGGCAGGACTCTGTGACTGAAGCTTTCTTT. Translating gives CASRQDSVTEAFF.

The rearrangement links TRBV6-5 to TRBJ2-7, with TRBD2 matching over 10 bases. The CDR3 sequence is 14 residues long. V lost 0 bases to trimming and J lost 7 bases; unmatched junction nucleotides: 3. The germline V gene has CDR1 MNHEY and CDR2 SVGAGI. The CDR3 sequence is CASSYSELAGEQYF. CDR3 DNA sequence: TGTGCCAGCAGTTACTCAGAACTAGCGGGAGAGCAGTACTTC.

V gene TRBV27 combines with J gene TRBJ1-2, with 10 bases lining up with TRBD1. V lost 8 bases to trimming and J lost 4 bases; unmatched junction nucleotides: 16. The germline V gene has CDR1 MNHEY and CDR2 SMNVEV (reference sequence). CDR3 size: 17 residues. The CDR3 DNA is TGTGCCAGCGGCCACAGGGACAGGGGCTTAGAGGGCTATGGCTACACCTTC. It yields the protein CASGHRDRGLEGYGYTF.

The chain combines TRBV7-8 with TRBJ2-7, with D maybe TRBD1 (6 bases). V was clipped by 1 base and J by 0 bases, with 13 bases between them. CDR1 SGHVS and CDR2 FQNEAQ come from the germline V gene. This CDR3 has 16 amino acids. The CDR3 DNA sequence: TGTGCCAGCAGCTTAGGGGCAGGGGTAAGCTCCTACGAGCAGTACTTC. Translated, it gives CASSLGAGVSSYEQYF.

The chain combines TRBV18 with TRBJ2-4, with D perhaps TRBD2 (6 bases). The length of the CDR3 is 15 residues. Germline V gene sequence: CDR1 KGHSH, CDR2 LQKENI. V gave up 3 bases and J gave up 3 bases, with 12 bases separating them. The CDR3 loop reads CASSPGTWDKNIQYF. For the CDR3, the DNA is TGTGCCAGCTCACCCGGGACTTGGGACAAAAACATTCAGTACTTC.

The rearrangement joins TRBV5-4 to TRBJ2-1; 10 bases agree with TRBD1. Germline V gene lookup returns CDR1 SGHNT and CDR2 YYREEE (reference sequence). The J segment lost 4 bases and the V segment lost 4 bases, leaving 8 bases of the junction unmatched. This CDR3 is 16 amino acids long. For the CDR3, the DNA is TGTGCCAGCAGCCCAGCCGGGACAGGGGTTTACAATGAGCAGTTCTTC. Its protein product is CASSPAGTGVYNEQFF. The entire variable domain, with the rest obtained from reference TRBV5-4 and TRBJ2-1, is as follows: ETGVTQSPTHLIKTRGQQVTLRCSSQSGHNTVSWYQQALGQGPQFIFQYYREEENGRGNFPPRFSGLQFPNYSSELNVNALELDDSALYLCASSPAGTGVYNEQFFGPGTRLTVL.

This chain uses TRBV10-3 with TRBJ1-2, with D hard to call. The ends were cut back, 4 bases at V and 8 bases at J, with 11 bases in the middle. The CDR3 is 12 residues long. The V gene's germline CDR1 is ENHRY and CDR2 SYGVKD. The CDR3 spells CAISATEAGYTF. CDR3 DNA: TGTGCCATCAGTGCAACCGAGGCGGGCTACACCTTC.

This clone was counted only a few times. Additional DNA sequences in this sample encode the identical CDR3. CDR3 region: CASSQGTGDTQYF. CDR3 nucleotide sequence: TGTGCCAGCAGCCAAGGGACAGGCGATACGCAGTATTTT. The chain uses TRBV3-1 (or the pseudogene TRBV3-2) and TRBJ2-3; 7 bases align to TRBD1. Germline V gene data show CDR1 as LGHDT and CDR2 as YNNKEL (reference sequence). This CDR3 is built from 13 residues. The V segment lost 1 base and the J segment 6 bases; nucleotides outside the gene matches: 1.